This T cell receptor beta chain derives from a study of T-cell reconstitution after alpha-beta-depleted transplantation in children. The length of the CDR3 is 15 residues. Trimming stripped 3 bases from V and 3 bases from J, with 15 bases between. Unique molecular identifiers were incorporated when the TCRbeta library was constructed. TCRdb recomputed calls from the PCR reads with MiXCR, one row per CDR3 protein. The sample has hundreds of thousands of distinct CDR3 sequences, approximately 10% seen once; the top ten hold approximately 6.6%. This clonotype was seen many times. The sample in question was PBMCs from the stem cell graft donor, obtained from the stem cell graft. This rearrangement joins TRBV12-3 or TRBV12-4 to TRBJ2-7; D possibly corresponds to TRBD1 (5 bases). The receptor comes from a human donor who donated a stem cell graft to a child with acute lymphoblastic leukemia. CDR3 in DNA: TGTGCCAGCAGTTTTGCAACAGGCTTCGGCTACGAGCAGTACTTC. This codes for CASSFATGFGYEQYF.